The rows below give T cell receptor beta chains drawn from one sample of a study of shared clonotypes between healthy human individuals. Measured with immunoSEQ multiplex PCR; TCRdb has only the in-frame clones, and not every one. The sample has hundreds of thousands of clones, 73% seen once. The sequencing input was memory CD4+ T cells sorted from blood. The source is a woman aged 30 to 39 in good health. Each CDR3 is given with its conserved first and last residue. D genes are given only for firm matches. A row's size may be missing; if present it is once, few, many or a size class.

cdr3_nt: TGTGCCAGCCGGGACAGCGACTCAATGAGGTTTTTT; cdr3_aa: CASRDSDSMRFF; j_call: TRBJ1-4; v_call: TRBV2; clone_size: -; d_call: TRBD1
cdr3_nt: TGTGCCAGCAGTCGGGGGAATGAGCAGTTCTTC; cdr3_aa: CASSRGNEQFF; j_call: TRBJ2-1; v_call: TRBV6-5; clone_size: -; d_call: -
cdr3_nt: TGTGCCAGCAGTTTAGGGCTACCGGGAAGCTCCTACGAGCAGTACTTC; cdr3_aa: CASSLGLPGSSYEQYF; j_call: TRBJ2-7; v_call: TRBV27; clone_size: once; d_call: -
cdr3_nt: TGTGCCAGCAGCCCGGGGACTCCACGACAAGGGGGTGAGCAGTTCTTC; cdr3_aa: CASSPGTPRQGGEQFF; j_call: TRBJ2-1; v_call: TRBV4-2; clone_size: -; d_call: -
cdr3_nt: TGCGCCAGCAGCCAGGAAGGGACTAGCGGGAACTACGAGCAGTACTTC; cdr3_aa: CASSQEGTSGNYEQYF; j_call: TRBJ2-7; v_call: TRBV4-1; clone_size: -; d_call: TRBD2
cdr3_nt: TGTGCCAGCCGGCGGGGGGGGACAGGGACATCCAGGGGCTATGGCTACACCTTC; cdr3_aa: CASRRGGTGTSRGYGYTF; j_call: TRBJ1-2; v_call: TRBV28; clone_size: -; d_call: TRBD1
cdr3_nt: TGCGCCAGCAGCACAGGACAGGGTTCAGAGACCCAGTACTTC; cdr3_aa: CASSTGQGSETQYF; j_call: TRBJ2-5; v_call: TRBV5-1; clone_size: -; d_call: TRBD1
cdr3_nt: TGTGCCAGCAGCGCGGGACAGGGGAGGGAGACCCAGTACTTC; cdr3_aa: CASSAGQGRETQYF; j_call: TRBJ2-5; v_call: TRBV5-4; clone_size: -; d_call: TRBD1
cdr3_nt: TGTGCCAGCAGCGGACAGGGTTTAACCGGGGAGCTGTTTTTT; cdr3_aa: CASSGQGLTGELFF; j_call: TRBJ2-2; v_call: TRBV9; clone_size: -; d_call: TRBD1
cdr3_nt: TGTGCCAGCATTCCGGGACAGTTTAGTGAAAAACTGTTTTTT; cdr3_aa: CASIPGQFSEKLFF; j_call: TRBJ1-4; v_call: TRBV28; clone_size: -; d_call: TRBD1
cdr3_nt: TGTGCCAGCAGTCCGTTGGGGGGGGTTAGCTATGGCTACACCTTC; cdr3_aa: CASSPLGGVSYGYTF; j_call: TRBJ1-2; v_call: TRBV27; clone_size: -; d_call: -
cdr3_nt: TGCGCCAGCGGAAAGACCGTCAACCGGGACAGCGACCAAGAGACCCAGTACTTC; cdr3_aa: CASGKTVNRDSDQETQYF; j_call: TRBJ2-5; v_call: TRBV4-1; clone_size: -; d_call: TRBD1
cdr3_nt: TGTGCCAGCAGTTACTCACAGGGGCAAAATCAGCCCCAGCATTTT; cdr3_aa: CASSYSQGQNQPQHF; j_call: TRBJ1-5; v_call: TRBV6-6; clone_size: -; d_call: TRBD1
cdr3_nt: TGTGCCAGCAGAACATTGGACAGGGGGCACGACGAGCAGTACTTC; cdr3_aa: CASRTLDRGHDEQYF; j_call: TRBJ2-7; v_call: TRBV5-6; clone_size: few; d_call: TRBD1
cdr3_nt: TGCGCCAGCAGCTATACTAGCGGGGCGAACACCGGGGAGCTGTTTTTT; cdr3_aa: CASSYTSGANTGELFF; j_call: TRBJ2-2; v_call: TRBV5-1; clone_size: -; d_call: TRBD2
cdr3_nt: TGTGCCAGCAGCAGGACTAGCGGGAGACCCGGGGAGCTGTTTTTT; cdr3_aa: CASSRTSGRPGELFF; j_call: TRBJ2-2; v_call: TRBV2; clone_size: -; d_call: TRBD2
cdr3_nt: TGTGCCAGCAGTGCTCAGGTAACCCATCCCCCCTACGAGCAGTACTTC; cdr3_aa: CASSAQVTHPPYEQYF; j_call: TRBJ2-7; v_call: TRBV28; clone_size: -; d_call: -
cdr3_nt: TGTGCCAGCAGCTTCGCGGAATCGACTAGCGGGAGCCCCTACGAGCAGTACTTC; cdr3_aa: CASSFAESTSGSPYEQYF; j_call: TRBJ2-7; v_call: TRBV11-2; clone_size: -; d_call: TRBD2
cdr3_nt: TGTGCCAGCAGTTTTAGGCATTTAAACACTGAAGCTTTCTTT; cdr3_aa: CASSFRHLNTEAFF; j_call: TRBJ1-1; v_call: TRBV27; clone_size: -; d_call: -
cdr3_nt: TGTGCCGCCCAAGCGTTCGGGGATCAGCCCCAGCATTTT; cdr3_aa: CAAQAFGDQPQHF; j_call: TRBJ1-5; v_call: TRBV28; clone_size: few; d_call: -
cdr3_nt: TGCGCCAGCAGCTTGAATTTAGGGTACGAGCAGTACTTC; cdr3_aa: CASSLNLGYEQYF; j_call: TRBJ2-7; v_call: TRBV5-1; clone_size: few; d_call: -
cdr3_nt: TGTGCCAGCAGTAGAGACGCCGTCGGCGCCTACGAGCAGTACTTC; cdr3_aa: CASSRDAVGAYEQYF; j_call: TRBJ2-7; v_call: TRBV6-1; clone_size: few; d_call: -
cdr3_nt: TGCGCCAGCAGCTTGGCTCCCCGAGATAACTATGGCTACACCTTC; cdr3_aa: CASSLAPRDNYGYTF; j_call: TRBJ1-2; v_call: TRBV5-1; clone_size: once; d_call: -
cdr3_nt: TGTGCCAGCAGTAGCCTAGGGACAGGGGTAAATACGCAGTATTTT; cdr3_aa: CASSSLGTGVNTQYF; j_call: TRBJ2-3; v_call: TRBV7-2; clone_size: -; d_call: TRBD1
cdr3_nt: TGTGCCAGCAGCCAATGGGCCTTGGGAGACTACGAGCAGTACTTC; cdr3_aa: CASSQWALGDYEQYF; j_call: TRBJ2-7; v_call: TRBV14; clone_size: -; d_call: -
cdr3_nt: TGTGCCAGCAGTTTAAGGGGGACTGATGATGGCTACACCTTC; cdr3_aa: CASSLRGTDDGYTF; j_call: TRBJ1-2; v_call: TRBV27; clone_size: -; d_call: -
cdr3_nt: TGCGCCAGCAGCTGGGGGCAGAACACTGAAGCTTTCTTT; cdr3_aa: CASSWGQNTEAFF; j_call: TRBJ1-1; v_call: TRBV5-1; clone_size: -; d_call: -